These 22 T cell receptor beta chains came from one sample sequenced in a study of CD8 T cells in ankylosing spondylitis. Study findings and constraints: What appeared characteristic of ankylosing spondylitis blood was a TCR beta motif of fewer than ten highly homologous variants.

One entry per CDR3 protein results from TCRdb running MiXCR on the 5' RACE reads. The table shows a few hundred thousand distinct CDR3 sequences, with 8% occurring only once. Their antigens remain unidentified. The sequenced material came from blood, either unsorted or a sorted T cell fraction (not recorded which). The receptor source for this set is a male donor with ankylosing spondylitis.

This clonotype was seen a few times. The DNA of the CDR3 is TGTGCCAGTGGTAGACAGGGGAATCAGCCCCAGCATTTT. Translated: CASGRQGNQPQHF. V is TRBV19 and J is TRBJ1-5, with 8 positions matching TRBD1. In germline, CDR1 is LNHDA, CDR2 SQIVND (reference sequence). The trim removed 8 bases at V and 4 bases at J, leaving 4 bases unmatched. The CDR3 length is 13 residues.

The CDR3 coding sequence is TGTGCCAGCAGGAGGGATGGGTGGAGGGAGACCCAGTACTTC. Protein: CASRRDGWRETQYF. The chain joins TRBV12-3 or TRBV12-4 to TRBJ2-5; possible D gene TRBD2, 5 bases. CDR3 length equals 14 residues. V dropped 6 bases and J dropped 5 bases, with 16 bases sitting between them.

This clonotype was found a few times. The chain joins TRBV3-1 to TRBJ2-5, with 7 bases identical to TRBD1. Germline trimming cut 3 bases from V and 2 bases from J; bases unmatched to any gene: 9. This CDR3 is built from 16 residues. The germline CDR1 and CDR2 sequences are LGHDT and YNNKEL (reference sequence). The CDR3 region is CASSHYRDSPQETQYF. The CDR3 DNA reads TGTGCCAGCAGCCATTACCGGGACAGTCCTCAAGAGACCCAGTACTTC.

The chain is built from TRBV7-3 and TRBJ2-2; 12 nucleotides agree with TRBD1. After removal of 5 bases from V and 4 bases from J, the junction contained 11 bases not matched to a gene. The V gene's germline CDR1 is SGHTA and CDR2 FQGTGA. This CDR3 comprises 18 residues. For the CDR3, the DNA is TGTGCCAGCAGCGCCGCGGGGACAGGGGGCGCGGGCACCGGGGAGCTGTTTTTT. Encoded protein: CASSAAGTGGAGTGELFF.

This chain links TRBV20-1 with TRBJ2-1; TRBD2 aligns across 9 bases. Losses at the gene ends were 4 bases for V and 4 bases for J; bases not matched to a gene: 5. CDR1 is DFQATT and CDR2 is SNEGSKA in the germline V gene (reference sequence). This CDR3 region has 14 residues. The DNA for the CDR3 is TGCAGTGCTATCGCGGGAGGGAGTTACAATGAGCAGTTCTTC. It yields the protein CSAIAGGSYNEQFF.

This clonotype has a count of ten or more. J is TRBJ2-6 and V is TRBV5-1, with D possibly matching TRBD1 (6 bases). Trimming left V 1 base short and J 0 bases short, with 20 bases between. Germline lookup yields CDR1 SGHRS and CDR2 YFSETQ. This CDR3 comprises 20 residues. The CDR3 nucleotides are TGCGCCAGCAGCTTGTGGATCAGGGGAAACCGGGACTCTGGGGCCAACGTCCTGACTTTC. Its translation is CASSLWIRGNRDSGANVLTF. The full variable domain, its missing parts supplied by reference TRBV5-1 and TRBJ2-6, is KAGVTQTPRYLIKTRGQQVTLSCSPISGHRSVSWYQQTPGQGLQFLFEYFSETQRNKGNFPGRFSGRQFSNSRSEMNVSTLELGDSALYLCASSLWIRGNRDSGANVLTFGAGSRLTVL.

J is TRBJ2-3 and V is TRBV12-3 or TRBV12-4; the D gene is possibly TRBD2 (6 bases). The V gene lost 11 bases and the J gene lost 3 bases, with 12 bases spanning the gap. This CDR3 is 12 amino acids long. The CDR3 protein is CAGGKQTDTQYF. The CDR3 DNA sequence: TGTGCCGGGGGGAAACAAACAGATACGCAGTATTTT.

This clonotype has at least ten counts. The chain employs TRBV7-6 and TRBJ1-1; D is perhaps TRBD1 (6 bases). CDR1 and CDR2 from the germline V gene are SGHVS and FNYEAQ. Trimming cost V 6 bases and J 5 bases, with 16 bases left between them. The CDR3 length is 14 residues. The CDR3 DNA is TGTGCCAGCAGTTCACAGGGCCCTGGGACTGAAGCTTTCTTT. Its translation: CASSSQGPGTEAFF.

Only a few counts were recorded for this clonotype. CDR3 in DNA: TGTGCCAGCAGCCAAGGACAGGGAATTTCCTACAATGAGCAGTTCTTC. Translating gives CASSQGQGISYNEQFF. The V gene is TRBV12-3 or TRBV12-4, the J gene TRBJ2-1; TRBD1 agrees at 8 bases. CDR3 length: 16 amino acids. Germline trimming cut 6 bases from V and 1 base from J; bases unmatched to any gene: 8.

This clonotype appeared a few times. The chain has TRBV4-2 and TRBJ2-4, with TRBD1 matching over 7 bases. Germline V gives CDR1 LGHNA, CDR2 YNFKEQ. This CDR3 contains 16 residues. The J segment lost 1 base and the V segment lost 1 base, leaving 4 bases of the junction unmatched. This CDR3 is CASSQGTGLAKNIQYF. The CDR3 DNA reads TGTGCCAGCAGCCAAGGGACAGGTCTGGCCAAAAACATTCAGTACTTC.

The chain's CDR3 is CAVAPVDSPLYGYTF. The CDR3 coding sequence is TGTGCCGTCGCCCCTGTTGACAGTCCTCTCTATGGCTACACCTTC. V usage is TRBV10-3 and J usage is TRBJ1-2; the D gene is possibly TRBD1 (5 bases). CDR1 and CDR2 (germline): ENHRY, SYGVKD. There are 15 residues in the CDR3. V was clipped by 11 bases and J by 4 bases, with 23 bases between them.

This clonotype was seen many times. The chain links TRBV4-2 to TRBJ2-1; 8 nucleotides align to TRBD2. The germline gives CDR1 LGHNA, CDR2 YNFKEQ. This CDR3 contains 15 residues. With 0 bases clipped from V and 4 bases from J, the junction kept 2 bases outside the gene matches. The CDR3 DNA follows: TGTGCCAGCAGCCAAGAATTAGCGGGATACAATGAGCAGTTCTTC. Translating gives CASSQELAGYNEQFF.

This clonotype has more than one count but fewer than ten. The chain couples TRBV29-1 to TRBJ2-3; 8 positions agree with TRBD2. The J segment lost 6 bases and the V segment lost 5 bases, leaving 10 bases of the junction unmatched. CDR1 is SQVTM and CDR2 is ANQGSEA in the germline V gene. CDR3 length: 14 amino acids. As DNA, the CDR3 is TGCAGCGTTCTAACAGCGGGAGTTGGTGATACGCAGTATTTT. The encoded protein is CSVLTAGVGDTQYF.

There are a few counts of this clonotype. V and J are TRBV16 and TRBJ2-1; the match to TRBD2 covers 9 bases. CDR1 is KGHSY and CDR2 is FQNENV in the germline V gene. The V gene end was trimmed by 2 bases and the J gene end by 4 bases; junction bases not matched to a gene: 0. This CDR3 region has 14 residues. The CDR3 region is CASSQAGGYNEQFF. The CDR3 bases are TGTGCCAGCAGCCAAGCGGGAGGGTACAATGAGCAGTTCTTC.

At least ten counts were recorded for this clonotype. This chain connects TRBV7-9 to TRBJ1-2; D is possibly TRBD1 (5 bases). The V end was cut by 4 bases, the J end by 4 bases, with 10 bases between. This CDR3 region has 13 residues. The germline V gene encodes CDR1 SEHNR and CDR2 FQNEAQ (reference sequence). CDR3 amino acids: CASSSGAAYGYTF. The CDR3 coding sequence is TGTGCCAGCAGCTCCGGGGCCGCCTATGGCTACACCTTC.

Note on this clonotype: This could be a read error, since a much larger clone is one nucleotide away. V gene TRBV5-1 combines with J gene TRBJ1-5; possible D gene TRBD1, 6 bases. This CDR3 region has 15 residues. Germline V gives CDR1 SGHRS, CDR2 YFSETQ. The chain's CDR3 is CASSSPGANNQPKHF. In nucleotides, the CDR3 is TGCGCCAGCAGCTCTCCGGGGGCTAACAATCAGCCCAAGCATTTT.

This clonotype has a count of ten or more. V is TRBV29-1 and J is TRBJ2-3; D is uncertain. CDR1 and CDR2 (germline): SQVTM, ANQGSEA. The CDR3 contains 11 residues. The V and J ends lost 6 bases and 3 bases respectively, with 7 bases between them. CDR3 sequence (DNA): TGCAGCGTGGGCACAACAGATACGCAGTATTTT. Protein: CSVGTTDTQYF.

The rearrangement links TRBV29-1 to TRBJ2-1; 11 nucleotides align to TRBD2. J lost 0 bases, V lost 5 bases, and 12 bases had no gene match. CDR3 length equals 18 residues. Germline V gives CDR1 SQVTM, CDR2 ANQGSEA. CDR3 region: CSVTHGGTSGPSYNEQFF. CDR3 in DNA: TGCAGCGTTACGCATGGGGGGACTAGCGGACCCTCCTACAATGAGCAGTTCTTC.

This clonotype has only a few counts. V usage is TRBV5-1 and J usage is TRBJ2-7; 8 bases map to TRBD2. V trimming: 3 bases; J trimming: 0 bases; junction bases outside the gene matches: 14. CDR1 and CDR2 (germline): SGHRS, YFSETQ. The CDR3 is made up of 18 amino acids. CDR3 DNA: TGCGCCAGCAGCTCGATTCCTATGTGGAGCGGGAGCTCCTACGAGCAGTACTTC. This translates into CASSSIPMWSGSSYEQYF.

This clonotype has more than one count but fewer than ten. The V and J genes are TRBV14 and TRBJ2-1; D unclear. The CDR3 is made up of 17 amino acids. Trimming stripped 1 base from V and 2 bases from J, with 15 bases between. Germline CDR1 and CDR2: SGHDN and FVKESK. CDR3 loop: CASSQGGWSSPYNEQFF. For the CDR3, the DNA is TGTGCCAGCAGCCAAGGTGGGTGGAGCAGCCCCTACAATGAGCAGTTCTTC.

This clonotype came up many times. This chain links TRBV7-9 with TRBJ2-5; TRBD1 might be the D (5 bases). Trimming pared 2 bases from V and 2 bases from J, leaving 9 bases between. Germline CDR1 is SEHNR and CDR2 is FQNEAQ (reference sequence). There are 14 residues in the CDR3. This CDR3 reads CASSLRQIQETQYF. In DNA, the CDR3 is TGTGCCAGCAGCTTACGACAGATACAAGAGACCCAGTACTTC. Together with reference TRBV7-9 and TRBJ2-5, the CDR3 gives the full variable domain: DTGVSQNPRHKITKRGQNVTFRCDPISEHNRLYWYRQTLGQGPEFLTYFQNEAQLEKSRLLSDRFSAERPKGSFSTLEIQRTEQGDSAMYLCASSLRQIQETQYFGPGTRLLVL.

The chain joins TRBV27 to TRBJ2-7, with D tentatively TRBD2 (6 bases). V shed 2 bases and J shed 2 bases, with 10 bases lying between them. The germline V gene encodes CDR1 MNHEY and CDR2 SMNVEV (reference sequence). The CDR3 length is 14 residues. CDR3 in amino acids: CASSLRAGPYEQYF. The CDR3 coding sequence is TGTGCCAGCAGTTTAAGAGCGGGCCCCTACGAGCAGTACTTC.